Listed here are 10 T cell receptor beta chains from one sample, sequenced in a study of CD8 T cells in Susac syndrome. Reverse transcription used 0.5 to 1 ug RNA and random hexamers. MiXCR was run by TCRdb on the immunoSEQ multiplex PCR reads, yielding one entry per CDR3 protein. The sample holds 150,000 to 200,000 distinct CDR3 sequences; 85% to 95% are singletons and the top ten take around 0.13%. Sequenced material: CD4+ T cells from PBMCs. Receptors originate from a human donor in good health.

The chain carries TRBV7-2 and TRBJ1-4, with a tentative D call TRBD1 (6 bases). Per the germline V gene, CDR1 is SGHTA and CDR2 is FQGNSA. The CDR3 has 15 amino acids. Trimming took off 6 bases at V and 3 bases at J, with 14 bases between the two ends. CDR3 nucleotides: TGTGCCAGCAGATACAGGGCCGGAGCTAATGAAAAACTGTTTTTT. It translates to CASRYRAGANEKLFF.

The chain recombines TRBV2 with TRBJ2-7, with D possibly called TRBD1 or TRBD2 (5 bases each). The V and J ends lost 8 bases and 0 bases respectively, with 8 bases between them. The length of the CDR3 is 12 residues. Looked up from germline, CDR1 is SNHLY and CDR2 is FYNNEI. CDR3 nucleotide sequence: TGTGCCAGCCGGGACCCCTCCTACGAGCAGTACTTC. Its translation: CASRDPSYEQYF.

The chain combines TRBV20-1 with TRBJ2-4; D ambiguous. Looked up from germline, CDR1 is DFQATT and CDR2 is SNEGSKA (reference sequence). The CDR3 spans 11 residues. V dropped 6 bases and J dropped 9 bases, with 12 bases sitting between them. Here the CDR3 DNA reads TGCAGTGCCCCTCTAGTGGGCATTCAGTACTTC. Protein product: CSAPLVGIQYF.

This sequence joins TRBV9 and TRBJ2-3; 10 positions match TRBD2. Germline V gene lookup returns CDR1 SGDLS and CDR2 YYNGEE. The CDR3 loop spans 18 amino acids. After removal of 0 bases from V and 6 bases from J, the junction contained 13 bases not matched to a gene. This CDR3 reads CASSVGLAGAYLLDTQYF. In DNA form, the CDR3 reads TGTGCCAGCAGCGTAGGGCTAGCGGGGGCTTACCTACTGGATACGCAGTATTTT.

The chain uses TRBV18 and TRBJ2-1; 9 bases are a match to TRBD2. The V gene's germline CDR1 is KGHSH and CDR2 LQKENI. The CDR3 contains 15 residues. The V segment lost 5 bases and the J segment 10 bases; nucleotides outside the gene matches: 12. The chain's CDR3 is CASSTGTSRTGEQFF. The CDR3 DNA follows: TGTGCCAGCTCAACCGGGACTAGCAGAACGGGGGAGCAGTTCTTC. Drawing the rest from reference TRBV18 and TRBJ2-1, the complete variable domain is NAGVMQNPRHLVRRRGQEARLRCSPMKGHSHVYWYRQLPEEGLKFMVYLQKENIIDESGMPKERFSAEFPKEGPSILRIQQVVRGDSAAYFCASSTGTSRTGEQFFGPGTRLTVL.

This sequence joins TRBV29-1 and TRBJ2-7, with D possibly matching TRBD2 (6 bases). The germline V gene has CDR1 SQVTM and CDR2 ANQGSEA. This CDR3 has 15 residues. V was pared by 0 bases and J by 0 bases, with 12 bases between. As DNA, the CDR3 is TGCAGCGTTGAAGATCGGGGGATGAGCTCCTACGAGCAGTACTTC. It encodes CSVEDRGMSSYEQYF.

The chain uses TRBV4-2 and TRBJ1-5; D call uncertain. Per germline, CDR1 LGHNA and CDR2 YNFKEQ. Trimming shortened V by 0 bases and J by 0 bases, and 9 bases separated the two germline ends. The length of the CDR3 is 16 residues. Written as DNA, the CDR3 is TGTGCCAGCAGCCAAGATCTGTCTAATAGCAATCAGCCCCAGCATTTT. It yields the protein CASSQDLSNSNQPQHF.

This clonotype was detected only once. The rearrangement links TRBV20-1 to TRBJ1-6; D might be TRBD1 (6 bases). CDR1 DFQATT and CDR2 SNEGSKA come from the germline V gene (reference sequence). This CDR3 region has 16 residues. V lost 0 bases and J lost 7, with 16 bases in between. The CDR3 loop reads CSARDSGQGSNSPLHF. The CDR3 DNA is TGCAGTGCTAGAGATTCTGGGCAGGGGTCCAATTCACCCCTCCACTTT.

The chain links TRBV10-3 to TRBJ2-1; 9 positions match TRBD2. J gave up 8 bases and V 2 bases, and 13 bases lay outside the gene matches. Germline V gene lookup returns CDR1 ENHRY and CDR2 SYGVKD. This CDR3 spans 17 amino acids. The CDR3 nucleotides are TGTGCCATCAGTGAGCCCAACCCAAGCGGGGGGCTGGATGAGCAGTTCTTC. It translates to CAISEPNPSGGLDEQFF.

Here the CDR3 reads CASSPGTFAIYF. The CDR3 bases are TGTGCCAGCAGCCCCGGGACCTTCGCAATATATTTT. The chain joins TRBV6-6 to TRBJ1-3, with D possibly matching TRBD1 (5 bases). The CDR3 runs 12 residues. The V end was cut by 6 bases, the J end by 13 bases, with 16 bases between. Germline assignment: CDR1 MNHNY and CDR2 SVGAGI (reference sequence).